The clone carrying this T cell receptor beta chain was detected only once. As for time point: persistent/refractory GD, antithyroid drugs over 5 years with positive TRAb. With RNA extracted from PBMCs as input, the TCR library was made. Construction of TCR beta libraries relied on iRepertoire HTBI primers and on Arm-PCR targeting CDR3 regions. TCRdb reprocessed the multiplex PCR reads via MiXCR and lists one record per CDR3 protein. The sample contains about 400,000 distinct CDR3 sequences, less than 25% of which appear only once. The entry originates in a study of regulatory T cells in long-lasting Graves disease. Trimming removed 8 bases at V and 6 bases at J, with 15 bases between. This CDR3 comprises 13 residues.

The starting material was peripheral blood mononuclear cells (PBMCs), obtained when the disease was refractory, from a patient treated with antithyroid drugs. This receptor was identified in a female donor with Graves disease. The chain recombines TRBV12-3 or TRBV12-4 with TRBJ2-3; weak D call: TRBD2 (6 bases). CDR3 protein: CASCVEGPDTQYF. CDR3 bases: TGTGCCAGCTGTGTGGAGGGGCCTGATACGCAGTATTTT.